The source of this TCR beta chain is a study of blood T cells in healthy people across ages. With 6 bases removed from V and 14 bases from J, the gap between germline ends came to 14 bases. The germline gives CDR1 MNHEY, CDR2 SVGEGT. The CDR3 extends over 12 amino acids. In terms of origin and age, donors were healthy Caucasian individuals from Russia aged 6 to 90. For every donor, a draw yielded roughly 9.3 milliliters of peripheral blood. Study outcomes and limitations: Whereas aged donors had fewer naive CD4+ cells, long-lived donors had more of them and higher diversity.

It was with a sample-barcoded 5' primer and a J-beta primer mix that a second PCR of about 6 to 12 cycles was run. Each TCR beta cDNA got a 12-nucleotide random molecular identifier. One entry per CDR3 protein, called by TCRdb with MiXCR from the 5' RACE reads. The sample includes about a million distinct CDR3 sequences, about 48% seen only once; the top ten take over 10%. About this clonotype: Its antigen is currently unknown.

The material sequenced was blood. The source is a young man in good health. The rearrangement links TRBV6-2 or TRBV6-3 to TRBJ1-6, with D unclear. CDR3 DNA sequence: TGTGCCAGCAGAGTTGAGGCCTCGGCCCTCCACTTT. This codes for CASRVEASALHF.